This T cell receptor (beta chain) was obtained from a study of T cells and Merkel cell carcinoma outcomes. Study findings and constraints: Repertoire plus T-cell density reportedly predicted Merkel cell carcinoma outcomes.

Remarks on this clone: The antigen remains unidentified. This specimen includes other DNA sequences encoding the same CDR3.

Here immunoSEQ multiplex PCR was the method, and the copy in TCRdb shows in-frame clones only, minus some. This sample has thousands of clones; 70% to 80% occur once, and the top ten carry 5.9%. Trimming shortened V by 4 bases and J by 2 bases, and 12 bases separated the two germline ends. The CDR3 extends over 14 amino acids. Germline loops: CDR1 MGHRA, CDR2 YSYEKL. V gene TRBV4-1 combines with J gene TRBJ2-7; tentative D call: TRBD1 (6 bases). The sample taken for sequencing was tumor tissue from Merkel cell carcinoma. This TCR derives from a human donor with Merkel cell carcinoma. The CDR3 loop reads CASSPRGTTYEQYF. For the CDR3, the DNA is TGCGCCAGCAGCCCCAGGGGAACCACCTACGAGCAGTACTTC.